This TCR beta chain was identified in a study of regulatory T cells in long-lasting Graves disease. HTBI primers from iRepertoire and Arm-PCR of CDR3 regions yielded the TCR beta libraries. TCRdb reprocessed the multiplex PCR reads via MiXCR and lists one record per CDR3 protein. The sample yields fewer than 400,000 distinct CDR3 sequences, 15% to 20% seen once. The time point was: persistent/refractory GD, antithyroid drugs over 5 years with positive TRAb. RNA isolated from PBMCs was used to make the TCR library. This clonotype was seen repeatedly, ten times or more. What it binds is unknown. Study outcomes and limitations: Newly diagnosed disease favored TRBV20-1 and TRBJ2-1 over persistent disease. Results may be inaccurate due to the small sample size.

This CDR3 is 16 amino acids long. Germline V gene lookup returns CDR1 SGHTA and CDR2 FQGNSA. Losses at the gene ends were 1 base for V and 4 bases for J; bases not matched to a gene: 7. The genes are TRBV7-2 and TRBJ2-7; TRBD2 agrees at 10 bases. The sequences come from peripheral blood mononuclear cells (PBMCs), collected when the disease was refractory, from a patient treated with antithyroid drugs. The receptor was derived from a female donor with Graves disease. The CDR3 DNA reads TGTGCCAGCAGCTTAGTGGCATTAGCGGGGGGTTACGAGCAGTACTTC. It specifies CASSLVALAGGYEQYF.